This T cell receptor beta chain was recovered during a study of human T cells and chemical hapten exposure. On the study more broadly: Per-sample TCR yield variation was attributed mainly to small pooled library volume differences. Findings and limits, study-wide: Among TCRs, those above 1 in 1000 frequency were unaffected by DPC sensitization.

In this sample, this clonotype turned up many times. The antigen remains unidentified. Germline V gives CDR1 SGHTA, CDR2 FQGNSA. V shed 1 base, J shed 6 bases, and the junction held 17 bases outside the gene matches. The CDR3 runs 19 residues. Unfractionated whole blood was the source from which total RNA was extracted. Individual cDNA molecules in this library carried unique molecular identifiers. Authors' processing steps: Samples contained a median of approximately 100,000 TCRs, with a range of about 23,224 to 700,000. TCRdb analysed the reads with MiXCR anew, one entry per CDR3 protein. None of the V and J calls come from the authors' own analysis; TCRdb made them. The profile shows around 120,000 distinct CDR3 sequences, over 6.5% of them singletons.

J is TRBJ1-5 and V is TRBV7-2; TRBD1 agrees at 8 bases. This receptor was taken from a human donor in good health. Some clones in this sample may be carry-over from other donors' samples. Sequencing used whole blood. CDR3 bases: TGTGCCAGCAGCTTAGTTGGCGGACAGGGAACGAACGGCGGTCAGCCCCAGCATTTT. This encodes CASSLVGGQGTNGGQPQHF.